This is a list of T cell receptor beta chains from one sample in a study of shared clonotypes between healthy human individuals. Clones were read by immunoSEQ multiplex PCR, and TCRdb kept only the in-frame ones, dropping some. The data contain 2 million to 2.5 million clones, about 94% of them singletons. Sequencing was carried out using naive CD4+ T cells sorted from blood. These receptor sequences come from a man between 18 and 29 years old in good health. CDR3s include the opening cysteine and the closing phenylalanine or tryptophan. A D gene is named only where the DNA matches it firmly. Clone size is not always given. Where it is, it says once, few, many or a class for expanded clones.

-	-	TRBV7-2	TRBJ2-5	CASRSIQETQYF	TGTGCCAGCAGATCGATCCAAGAGACCCAGTACTTC
-	-	TRBV30	TRBJ1-3	CAGDRLPGGNTIYF	TGTGCCGGTGACAGGTTACCGGGGGGAAACACCATATATTTT
-	-	TRBV14	TRBJ1-2	CASGEGGLNYGYTF	TGTGCCAGCGGAGAAGGGGGGCTTAACTATGGCTACACCTTC
once	-	TRBV6-5	TRBJ2-3	CASSYESGYTDTQYF	TGTGCCAGCAGTTATGAGAGCGGTTACACAGATACGCAGTATTTT
-	-	TRBV29-1	TRBJ2-1	CSVDQGTLGYNEQFF	TGCAGCGTTGACCAGGGGACCCTTGGGTACAATGAGCAGTTCTTC
-	-	TRBV15	TRBJ1-1	CATTPGRVSTEAFF	TGTGCCACCACCCCAGGACGGGTGAGCACTGAAGCTTTCTTT
-	-	TRBV10-3	TRBJ1-1	CAISEPAVNTEAFF	TGTGCCATCAGTGAGCCGGCCGTTAACACTGAAGCTTTCTTT
-	-	TRBV4-1	TRBJ1-1	CASSQEVTVNTEAFF	TGCGCCAGCAGCCAAGAGGTAACAGTGAACACTGAAGCTTTCTTT
-	-	TRBV9	TRBJ2-2	CASSVDRAAGELFF	TGTGCCAGCAGCGTAGACAGGGCGGCCGGGGAGCTGTTTTTT
-	TRBD1	TRBV5-4	TRBJ2-7	CASSKGTGQVVYEQYF	TGTGCCAGCAGCAAGGGGACAGGCCAGGTGGTCTACGAGCAGTACTTC
-	-	TRBV6-1	TRBJ1-6	CATKDGNSPLHF	TGTGCCACTAAGGACGGGAATTCACCCCTCCACTTT
-	-	TRBV27	TRBJ2-7	CASSLEMAGPTYEQYF	TGTGCCAGCAGTTTAGAGATGGCGGGACCTACCTACGAGCAGTACTTC
-	TRBD1	TRBV7-2	TRBJ2-1	CASSWAGTGLYNEQFF	TGTGCCAGCAGCTGGGCAGGGACAGGGCTATACAATGAGCAGTTCTTC
-	-	TRBV10-1	TRBJ2-5	CASSDRTRTQETQYF	TGCGCCAGCAGTGACCGGACAAGAACCCAAGAGACCCAGTACTTC
-	-	TRBV6-5	TRBJ2-6	CATLLAGANVLTF	TGTGCCACCCTCCTGGCTGGGGCCAACGTCCTGACTTTC